A selection of T cell receptor beta chains follows, all from one sample in a study of regulatory T cells in long-lasting Graves disease. TCRdb re-called the multiplex PCR reads through MiXCR, storing one row per CDR3 protein. The sample has roughly 470,000 distinct CDR3 sequences; roughly 20% are singletons. The material was peripheral blood mononuclear cells (PBMCs), obtained when the disease was refractory, from a patient treated with antithyroid drugs. These receptors all stem from a female donor with Graves disease. CDR3s include the opening cysteine and the closing phenylalanine or tryptophan. A D gene is named only where the DNA matches it firmly.

d_gene	v_gene	CDR3aa
-	TRBV3-1	CASSQVFNEQYF
-	TRBV7-2	CASSPTGRRDEQFF
-	TRBV28	CASSTRRDVVYF
-	TRBV28	CASTSGEKLFF
TRBD1	TRBV27	CASSSDREIYPYEQYF
-	TRBV30	CAWRQRSASYEQYF
-	TRBV11-2	CASSGSGFSHEQYF
-	TRBV6-2/TRBV6-3	CASSDNRVRNQPQHF
TRBD2	TRBV14	CASSQDREREGRKGTQYF
-	TRBV5-1	CASSWTVIGNYEQYF
-	TRBV6-1	CASGRDSNQPQRF
TRBD1	TRBV6-2/TRBV6-3	CASRPTGLDIQYF
TRBD1	TRBV4-2	CASSQDLRGLSYEQYF
TRBD2	TRBV7-2	CASSLDGGTSGRYEQYF
-	TRBV20-1	CSATGGRLMKNCFF
-	TRBV20-1	CSARDTMKGLAKKAFF
-	TRBV28	CASRTRALLTNEKLFF
-	TRBV28	CASSLRARVSSYEQYF
TRBD1	TRBV6-1	CASTEGQGRYNSPLHF
TRBD2	TRBV7-2	CASSLAGLRADTQYF
-	TRBV5-1	CASRFKGGTEAFF
TRBD2	TRBV20-1	CSARVTSGRSSYEQYF
TRBD2	TRBV2	CASRLGTSWEQYF
TRBD1	TRBV12-3/TRBV12-4	CASSSGGSGATEAFF
TRBD2	TRBV11-2	CASSLGSRGRARETQYF
-	TRBV6-5	CASSYEPGGQETQYF
-	TRBV9	CASSGDAFNEKLFF
-	TRBV6-1	CASSRRTTGLAKNIQYF
TRBD1	TRBV29-1	CSVSGTGTLHEQFF
-	TRBV7-6	CASSPLGLPRETQYF
-	TRBV6-1	CASKLPGVGNQPQHF
-	TRBV30	CAWSVRENTEAFF
-	TRBV12-3/TRBV12-4	CASSFGTPRVDGTDTQYF
-	TRBV28	CASSLAQFSYEQYF
-	TRBV6-2/TRBV6-3	CASSSSAGTYEQYF
TRBD1	TRBV7-9	CASSPPTQGAGETQYF
-	TRBV27	CASSWQGPYEQYF
-	TRBV4-1	CASSQDLARAAKETQYF
-	TRBV12-3/TRBV12-4	CASSLRGLEENEKLFF
-	TRBV28	CASSVTGKIANRETQYF
-	TRBV7-9	CASSLEHQRGYTF
TRBD1	TRBV2	CASSSDRVPDYGYTF